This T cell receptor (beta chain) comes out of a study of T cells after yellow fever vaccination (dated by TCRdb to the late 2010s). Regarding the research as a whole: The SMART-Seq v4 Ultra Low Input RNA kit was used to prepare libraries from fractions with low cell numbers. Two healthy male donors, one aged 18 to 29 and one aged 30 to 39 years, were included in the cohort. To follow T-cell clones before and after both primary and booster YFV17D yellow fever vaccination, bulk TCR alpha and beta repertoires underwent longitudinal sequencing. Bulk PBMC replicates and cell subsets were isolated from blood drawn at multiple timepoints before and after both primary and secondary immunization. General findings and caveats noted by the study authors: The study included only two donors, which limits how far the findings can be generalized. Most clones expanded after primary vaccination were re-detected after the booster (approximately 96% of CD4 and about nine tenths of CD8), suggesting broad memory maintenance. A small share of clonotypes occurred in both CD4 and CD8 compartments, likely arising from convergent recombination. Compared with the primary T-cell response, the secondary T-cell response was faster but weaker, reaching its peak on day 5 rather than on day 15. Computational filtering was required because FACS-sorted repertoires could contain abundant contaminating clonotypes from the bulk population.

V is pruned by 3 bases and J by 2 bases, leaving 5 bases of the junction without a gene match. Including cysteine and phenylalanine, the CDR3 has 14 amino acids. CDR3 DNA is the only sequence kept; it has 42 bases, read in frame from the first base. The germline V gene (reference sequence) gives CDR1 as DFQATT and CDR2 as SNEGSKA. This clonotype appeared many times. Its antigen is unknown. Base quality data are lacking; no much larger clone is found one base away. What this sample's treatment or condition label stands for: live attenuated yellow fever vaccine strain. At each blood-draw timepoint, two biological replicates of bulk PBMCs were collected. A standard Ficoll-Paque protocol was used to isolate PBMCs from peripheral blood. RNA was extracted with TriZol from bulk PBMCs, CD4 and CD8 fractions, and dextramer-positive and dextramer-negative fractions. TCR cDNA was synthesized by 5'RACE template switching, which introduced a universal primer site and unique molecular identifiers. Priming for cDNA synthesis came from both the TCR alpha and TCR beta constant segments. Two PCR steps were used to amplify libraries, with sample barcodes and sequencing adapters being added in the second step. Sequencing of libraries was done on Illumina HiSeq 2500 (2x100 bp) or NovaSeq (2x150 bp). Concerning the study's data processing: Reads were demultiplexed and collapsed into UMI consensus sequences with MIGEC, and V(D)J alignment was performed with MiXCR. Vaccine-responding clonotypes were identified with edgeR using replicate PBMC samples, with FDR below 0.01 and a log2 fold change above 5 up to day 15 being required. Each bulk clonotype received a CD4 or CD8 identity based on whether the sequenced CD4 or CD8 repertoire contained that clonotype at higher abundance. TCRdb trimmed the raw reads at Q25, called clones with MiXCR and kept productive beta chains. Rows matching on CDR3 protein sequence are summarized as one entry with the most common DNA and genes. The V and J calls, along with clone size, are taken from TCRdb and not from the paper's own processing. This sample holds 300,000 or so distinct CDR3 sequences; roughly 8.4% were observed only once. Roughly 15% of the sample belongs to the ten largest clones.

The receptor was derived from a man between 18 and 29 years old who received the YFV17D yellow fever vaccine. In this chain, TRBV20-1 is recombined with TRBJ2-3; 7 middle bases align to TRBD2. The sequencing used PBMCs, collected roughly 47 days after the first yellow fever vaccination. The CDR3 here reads CSASPSGYTDTQYF. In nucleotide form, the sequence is TGCAGTGCTAGTCCTAGCGGATACACAGATACGCAGTATTTT.